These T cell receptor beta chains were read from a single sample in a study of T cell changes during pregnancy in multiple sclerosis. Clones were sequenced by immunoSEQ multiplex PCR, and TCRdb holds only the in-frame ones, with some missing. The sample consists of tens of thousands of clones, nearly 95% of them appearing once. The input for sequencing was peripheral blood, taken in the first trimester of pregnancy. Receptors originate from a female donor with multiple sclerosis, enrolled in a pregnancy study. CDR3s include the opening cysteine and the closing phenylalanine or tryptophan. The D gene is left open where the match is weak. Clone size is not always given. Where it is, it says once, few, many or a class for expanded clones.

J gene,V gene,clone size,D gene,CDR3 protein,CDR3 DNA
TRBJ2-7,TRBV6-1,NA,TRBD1,CASLIWTGGGEQYF,TGTGCCAGCCTAATTTGGACAGGGGGCGGCGAGCAGTACTTC
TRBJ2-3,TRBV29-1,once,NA,CSQGLSRDTQYF,TGCAGCCAGGGACTTAGCCGCGATACGCAGTATTTT
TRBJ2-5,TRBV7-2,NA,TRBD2,CASSLERGGRRETQYF,TGTGCCAGCAGCCTCGAGCGGGGGGGCCGGAGGGAGACCCAGTACTTC
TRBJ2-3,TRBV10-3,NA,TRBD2,CAIKGTSGGGIDTQYF,TGTGCCATCAAAGGGACTAGCGGGGGGGGGATAGATACGCAGTATTTT
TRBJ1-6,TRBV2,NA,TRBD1,CATLEHRGSPLHF,TGTGCCACCTTAGAGCACAGGGGGTCACCCCTCCACTTT
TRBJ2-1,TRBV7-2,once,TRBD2,CASSFGLAGGLGEQFF,TGTGCCAGCAGCTTCGGACTAGCGGGGGGGCTCGGGGAGCAGTTCTTC
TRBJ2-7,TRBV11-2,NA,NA,CASSLGGSSYEQYF,TGTGCCAGCAGCTTAGGTGGGAGCTCCTACGAGCAGTACTTC
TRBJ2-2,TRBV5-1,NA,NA,CASTPPGLNTGELFF,TGCGCCAGCACCCCCCCAGGCCTAAACACCGGGGAGCTGTTTTTT
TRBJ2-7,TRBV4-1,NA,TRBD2,CASSQDSPPHASGGSYEQYF,TGCGCCAGCAGCCAAGATTCCCCCCCCCATGCTAGCGGGGGCTCCTACGAGCAGTACTTC
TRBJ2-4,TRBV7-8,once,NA,CASSLTAGSAKNIQYF,TGTGCCAGCAGCTTAACGGCAGGGTCGGCCAAAAACATTCAGTACTTC
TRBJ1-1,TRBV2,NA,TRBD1,CASKDPGQKGIMNTEAFF,TGTGCCAGCAAGGACCCGGGACAGAAAGGAATTATGAACACTGAAGCTTTCTTT
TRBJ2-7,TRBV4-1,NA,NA,CASGVQGYEQYF,TGCGCCAGCGGGGTACAGGGATACGAGCAGTACTTC
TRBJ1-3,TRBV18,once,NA,CASSPLKGVTGNTIYF,TGTGCCAGCTCACCACTTAAGGGGGTCACTGGAAACACCATATATTTT
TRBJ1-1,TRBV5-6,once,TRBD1,CASSIRDRTTEAFF,TGTGCCAGCAGCATCCGGGACAGGACCACTGAAGCTTTCTTT
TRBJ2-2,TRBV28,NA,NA,CASRSSGELFF,TGTGCCAGCAGATCTAGCGGGGAGCTGTTTTTT
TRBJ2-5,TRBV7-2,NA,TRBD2,CASSLGASGGYQETQYF,TGTGCCAGCAGCTTAGGTGCTAGCGGGGGGTACCAAGAGACCCAGTACTTC
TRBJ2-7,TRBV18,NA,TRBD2,CASSLLAGPNEQYF,TGTGCCAGCTCGCTGCTAGCGGGGCCCAACGAGCAGTACTTC
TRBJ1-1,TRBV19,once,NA,CASSIAGGRVRRFGTEAFF,TGTGCCAGTAGTATAGCGGGCGGCAGGGTACGCCGATTTGGCACTGAAGCTTTCTTT
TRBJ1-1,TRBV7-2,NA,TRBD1,CASSRDSLGNTEAFF,TGTGCCAGCAGCAGGGACAGTCTGGGGAACACTGAAGCTTTCTTT
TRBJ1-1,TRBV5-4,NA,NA,CASTNLGWNTEAFF,TGTGCCAGTACCAACCTAGGATGGAACACTGAAGCTTTCTTT
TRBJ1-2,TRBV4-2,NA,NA,CASSQDSGLGANYGYTF,TGTGCCAGCAGCCAAGATTCGGGATTGGGTGCTAACTATGGCTACACCTTC
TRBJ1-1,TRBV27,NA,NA,CASPSAGTSNTEAFF,TGTGCCAGCCCGTCTGCGGGTACATCGAACACTGAAGCTTTCTTT
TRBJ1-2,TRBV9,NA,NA,CASSVTGYPYGYTF,TGTGCCAGCAGCGTAACAGGGTACCCCTATGGCTACACCTTC
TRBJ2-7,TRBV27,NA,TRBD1,CASRPGQGATYEQYF,TGTGCCAGCAGGCCGGGACAGGGGGCTACCTACGAGCAGTACTTC
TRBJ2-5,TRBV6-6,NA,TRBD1,CASSPGQVGRETQYF,TGTGCCAGCAGTCCGGGACAGGTTGGTCGGGAGACCCAGTACTTC
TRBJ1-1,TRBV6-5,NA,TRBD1,CASSYGTGGAEAFF,TGTGCCAGCAGTTACGGGACAGGAGGCGCTGAAGCTTTCTTT
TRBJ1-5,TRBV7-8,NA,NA,CASSLVNYQPQHF,TGTGCCAGCAGCTTAGTGAACTATCAGCCCCAGCATTTT
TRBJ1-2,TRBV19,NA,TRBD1,CATQSRDSHGYTF,TGTGCCACCCAAAGCCGGGACAGCCATGGCTACACCTTC
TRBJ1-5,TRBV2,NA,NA,CASSFRQPQHF,TGTGCCAGCAGCTTCCGTCAGCCCCAGCATTTT
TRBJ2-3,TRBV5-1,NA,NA,CASSFNSLVLSTDTQYF,TGCGCCAGCAGCTTCAACAGCCTCGTCCTAAGCACAGATACGCAGTATTTT
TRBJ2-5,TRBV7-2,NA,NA,CASSLAGGPGETQYF,TGTGCCAGCAGCTTAGCGGGGGGGCCCGGGGAGACCCAGTACTTC
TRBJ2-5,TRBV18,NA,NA,CASSPYVGWLTQYF,TGTGCCAGCTCACCATACGTCGGGTGGTTGACCCAGTACTTC
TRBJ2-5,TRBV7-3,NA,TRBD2,CASSLAGLAGRETQYF,TGTGCCAGCAGCTTAGCGGGACTAGCGGGGCGGGAGACCCAGTACTTC
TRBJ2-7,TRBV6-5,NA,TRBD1,CASSYGGTGLTYEQYF,TGTGCCAGCAGTTACGGGGGGACAGGCCTCACCTACGAGCAGTACTTC
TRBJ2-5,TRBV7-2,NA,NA,CASSLVRETQYF,TGTGCCAGCAGCTTAGTGAGGGAGACCCAGTACTTC
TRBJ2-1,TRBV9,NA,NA,CASSVDIEGANNEQFF,TGTGCCAGCAGCGTAGATATAGAAGGAGCGAACAATGAGCAGTTCTTC
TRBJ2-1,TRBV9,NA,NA,CASSDAGPEQFF,TGTGCCAGCAGTGACGCTGGGCCTGAGCAGTTCTTC
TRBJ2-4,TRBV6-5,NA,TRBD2,CASSTGTIFDIQYF,TGTGCCAGCAGTACCGGGACTATTTTCGACATTCAGTACTTC
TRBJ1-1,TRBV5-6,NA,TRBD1,CASSFGDRFRDTEAFF,TGTGCCAGCAGCTTCGGGGACAGGTTTCGGGACACTGAAGCTTTCTTT
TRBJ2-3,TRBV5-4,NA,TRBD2,CASRLGLAGADTDTQYF,TGTGCCAGCAGACTGGGACTAGCGGGGGCCGACACAGATACGCAGTATTTT
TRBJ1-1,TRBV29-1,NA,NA,CSVEAVRGTEAFF,TGCAGCGTTGAGGCCGTTCGGGGCACTGAAGCTTTCTTT
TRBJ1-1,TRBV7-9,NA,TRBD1,CASRQGQGRFGTEAFF,TGTGCCAGCAGACAGGGACAGGGCAGGTTTGGCACTGAAGCTTTCTTT
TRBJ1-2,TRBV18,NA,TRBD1,CASSTRDSGYTF,TGTGCCAGCTCAACCCGGGACAGTGGCTACACCTTC
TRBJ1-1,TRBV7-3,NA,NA,CASSETSGNTEAFF,TGTGCCAGCAGCGAGACCTCAGGAAACACTGAAGCTTTCTTT
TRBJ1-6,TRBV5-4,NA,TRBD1,CASSFGTVNSPLHF,TGTGCCAGCAGCTTCGGGACAGTAAATTCACCCCTCCACTTT
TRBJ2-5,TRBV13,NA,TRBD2,CASSPVAPGLAGGPKTQYF,TGTGCCAGCAGCCCCGTGGCCCCGGGACTAGCGGGGGGGCCCAAGACCCAGTACTTC
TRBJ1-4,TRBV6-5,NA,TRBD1,CASTKRQGYEKLFF,TGTGCCAGCACCAAACGACAGGGGTATGAAAAACTGTTTTTT
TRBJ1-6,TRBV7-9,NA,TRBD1,CASSLAGQGGSPLHF,TGTGCCAGCAGCTTAGCCGGACAGGGGGGTTCACCCCTCCACTTT
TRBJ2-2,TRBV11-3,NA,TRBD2,CASSYSSGVGDTGELFF,TGTGCCAGCAGCTACTCTAGCGGGGTCGGGGACACCGGGGAGCTGTTTTTT
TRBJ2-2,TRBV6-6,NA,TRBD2,CASSSLAGEDTGELFF,TGTGCCAGCAGTTCCCTTGCGGGGGAGGACACCGGGGAGCTGTTTTTT
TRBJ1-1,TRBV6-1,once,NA,CASKAGEAFF,TGTGCCAGCAAAGCGGGGGAAGCTTTCTTT